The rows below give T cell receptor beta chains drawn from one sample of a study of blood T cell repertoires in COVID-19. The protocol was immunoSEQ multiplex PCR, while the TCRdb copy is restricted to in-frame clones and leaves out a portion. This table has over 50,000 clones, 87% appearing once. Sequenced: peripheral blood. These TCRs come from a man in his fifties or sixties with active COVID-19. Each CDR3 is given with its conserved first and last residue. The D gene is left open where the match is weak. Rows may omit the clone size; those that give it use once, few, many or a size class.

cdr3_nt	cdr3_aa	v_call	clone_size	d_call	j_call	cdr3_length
TGTGCCAGCAGCAAAGGTCGGTCCCGACCGACAAGAAGGTTGTACGAGCAGTACTTC	CASSKGRSRPTRRLYEQYF	TRBV21-1	NA	NA	TRBJ2-7	19
TGTGCCAGCAACCACAGGGGGTCCACAGATACGCAGTATTTT	CASNHRGSTDTQYF	TRBV2	NA	TRBD1	TRBJ2-3	14
TGTGCCAGCAGCTCGGACAGGGGCGGTACCTACGAGCAGTACTTC	CASSSDRGGTYEQYF	TRBV7-8	few	TRBD1	TRBJ2-7	15
TGTGCCAGCAGCGTAACAGGGCCCCAAGAGACCCAGTACTTC	CASSVTGPQETQYF	TRBV27	NA	NA	TRBJ2-5	14
TGTGCCAGCAGCTTAACAGGGGACCCTGGGGCCAACGTCCTGACTTTC	CASSLTGDPGANVLTF	TRBV11-2	NA	TRBD1	TRBJ2-6	16
TGTGCCAGCACCCCCCCGGGGGAGAACACCGGGGAGCTGTTTTTT	CASTPPGENTGELFF	TRBV7-8	NA	NA	TRBJ2-2	15
TGTGCCAGCAGTTTGGGGGGTCACGGGGACACTGAAGCTTTCTTT	CASSLGGHGDTEAFF	TRBV28	NA	NA	TRBJ1-1	15
TGTGCCAGCAGTTGGCCCGGGGGGACCCAGTACTTC	CASSWPGGTQYF	TRBV6-5	NA	NA	TRBJ2-5	12
TGTGCCAGCAGCTTAACGACCCCGACAGGGGGCTTTCATGGCTACACCTTC	CASSLTTPTGGFHGYTF	TRBV7-3	NA	TRBD1	TRBJ1-2	17
TGTGCCAGCAGCCGCCCCTGTGGGGGGGGAATGAAAAAACTGTTTTTT	CASSRPCGGGMKKLFF	TRBV7-4	NA	NA	TRBJ1-4	16
TGTGCCAGCAGCCCATCAGGGCAAAATTCACCCCTCCACTTT	CASSPSGQNSPLHF	TRBV5-6	once	NA	TRBJ1-6	14
TGTGCCAGCAGCCAAGATCCCGGCAGGGGGTATGGCTACACCTTC	CASSQDPGRGYGYTF	TRBV4-2	NA	TRBD1	TRBJ1-2	15
TGTGCCAGCAGCTTAGACCGTACAACTGGGGCCAACGTCCTGACTTTC	CASSLDRTTGANVLTF	TRBV7-2	once	NA	TRBJ2-6	16
TGTGCCAGCAGCCCGGGACAGGGGAACATTCAGTACTTC	CASSPGQGNIQYF	TRBV7-8	few	TRBD1	TRBJ2-4	13
TGTGCCAGCAGCCAAGAGGCGGTATGGACAGGGGGCCTGAGCACTGAAGCTTTCTTT	CASSQEAVWTGGLSTEAFF	TRBV3-1/TRBV3-2	NA	TRBD1	TRBJ1-1	19
TGTGCCAGCACAGGCAGCTATTCCTCTGGGGCCAACGTCCTGACTTTC	CASTGSYSSGANVLTF	TRBV7-3	NA	NA	TRBJ2-6	16
TGTGCCAGCAGTACGGACAGGGCCCCTGGAAACACCATATATTTT	CASSTDRAPGNTIYF	TRBV6-5	NA	TRBD1	TRBJ1-3	15
TGTGCCAGCAGCCCGGAAGCCAACAGGCGACTGTCCTACAATGAGCAGTTCTTC	CASSPEANRRLSYNEQFF	TRBV7-2	NA	NA	TRBJ2-1	18
TGCGCCAGCAGCTTGGCCTCGGTAGCGGGAGTCTTGGAGACCCAGTACTTC	CASSLASVAGVLETQYF	TRBV5-1	NA	TRBD2	TRBJ2-5	17
TGTGCCAGCTCACCACTCGCGGGAGCCTACAATGAGCAGTTCTTC	CASSPLAGAYNEQFF	TRBV18	NA	TRBD2	TRBJ2-1	15
TGTGCCAGCAGCCAAGAGGGGGCGGGCAATCAGCCCCAGCATTTT	CASSQEGAGNQPQHF	TRBV4-2	NA	NA	TRBJ1-5	15
TGTGCCAGCAGTTACTCACAGGGTTCTAATGAAAAACTGTTTTTT	CASSYSQGSNEKLFF	TRBV28	NA	NA	TRBJ1-4	15
TGTGCCAGCGGGACAGGGACTCAGCCCCAGCATTTT	CASGTGTQPQHF	TRBV28	NA	TRBD1	TRBJ1-5	12
TGTGCCAGTAGTATCTACGGGACAGGTGCCTACAATGAGCAGTTCTTC	CASSIYGTGAYNEQFF	TRBV19	NA	TRBD1	TRBJ2-1	16
TGCGCCAGCAGCCAAGTTGGGGACAGGAGCGCCTACGAGCAGTACTTC	CASSQVGDRSAYEQYF	TRBV4-3	NA	TRBD1	TRBJ2-7	16
TGTGCCAGCAGCGTGTGGGACAGGCCCTTCGAGGGCTACACCTTC	CASSVWDRPFEGYTF	TRBV7-9	once	TRBD1	TRBJ1-2	15
TGCAGCGGATATAGCGGGGGGGCGCGATTCTTC	CSGYSGGARFF	TRBV29-1	NA	TRBD2	TRBJ2-1	11
TGTGCCAGCAGTACCCAGGGAGGAGGCAATCAGCCCCAGCATTTT	CASSTQGGGNQPQHF	TRBV6-6	NA	NA	TRBJ1-5	15
TGTGCCACCAGTGACCCCGGGACAGGGAACGGTGGCTACACCTTC	CATSDPGTGNGGYTF	TRBV24-1	NA	TRBD1	TRBJ1-2	15
TGTGCCAGCAGTGACTCTTCTAGCGGGGGGCCCAATGAGCAGTTCTTC	CASSDSSSGGPNEQFF	TRBV6-4	NA	TRBD2	TRBJ2-1	16
TGCGCCAGCAACTTCCCGACAGGGGAAAGTGGCTACACCTTC	CASNFPTGESGYTF	TRBV5-1	NA	TRBD1	TRBJ1-2	14
TGTGCCAGCAGCGTACTCGGGAGAGGCTACACCTTC	CASSVLGRGYTF	TRBV9	NA	NA	TRBJ1-2	12
TGCAGCGCCGGGACAGGGGGAGGGACTGAAGCTTTCTTT	CSAGTGGGTEAFF	TRBV29-1	NA	TRBD1	TRBJ1-1	13
TGTGCCTGGAGTATCTACAGGGTGACTGAAGCTTTCTTT	CAWSIYRVTEAFF	TRBV30	NA	NA	TRBJ1-1	13
TGTGCCTGGAGTGTTTTATTTAGGAGGCAGCATCGTCCCTACGAGCAGTACTTC	CAWSVLFRRQHRPYEQYF	TRBV30	once	NA	TRBJ2-7	18
TGTGCCAGCAGCCATCGGGGGAACACTGAAGCTTTCTTT	CASSHRGNTEAFF	TRBV3-1/TRBV3-2	NA	NA	TRBJ1-1	13
TGTGCCAGCAGCTTAGGACCTCAGCGGGGGCCCTACGAGCAGTACTTC	CASSLGPQRGPYEQYF	TRBV5-5	NA	TRBD2	TRBJ2-7	16
TGCGCCAGCAGTCCGGGACAACATAATTCACCCCTCCACTTT	CASSPGQHNSPLHF	TRBV5-1	NA	NA	TRBJ1-6	14
TGTGCCAGCAGCTTCGGACAGGGAGGATCCTACGAGCAGTACTTC	CASSFGQGGSYEQYF	TRBV7-9	few	TRBD1	TRBJ2-7	15
TGTGCCAGCAGCTTACAGGGACTAGTCAAAGAGACCCAGTACTTC	CASSLQGLVKETQYF	TRBV7-8	NA	TRBD2	TRBJ2-5	15
TGCGCCAGCAGCCAAGCTCTAGCGGGAGCCTACAATGAGCAGTTCTTC	CASSQALAGAYNEQFF	TRBV4-3	NA	TRBD2	TRBJ2-1	16
TGTGCCACCAGCAGAGGTCAGGGGAAGGCTTTCTTT	CATSRGQGKAFF	TRBV15	NA	NA	TRBJ1-1	12
TGCAGTGCCCCTGGACTAACCCACCAGTACTTC	CSAPGLTHQYF	TRBV20-1	once	NA	TRBJ2-5	11
TGCAGCGGGATTCCAGGGATTAGGTTGAACACTGAAGCTTTCTTT	CSGIPGIRLNTEAFF	TRBV29-1	NA	NA	TRBJ1-1	15
TGTGCCAGCAGCCCTCCTAGCACAGATACGCAGTATTTT	CASSPPSTDTQYF	TRBV4-2	NA	NA	TRBJ2-3	13
TGCGCCAGCAGCTTCGCAGGGCGGGGCGAAAAACTGTTTTTT	CASSFAGRGEKLFF	TRBV5-1	few	NA	TRBJ1-4	14
TGTGCCAGCAGCTTGGGGACTAGCGGGAGAAACTACGAGCAGTACTTC	CASSLGTSGRNYEQYF	TRBV5-6	NA	TRBD2	TRBJ2-7	16
TGTGCCAGCAGTTACGGACAGGGCAATCAGCCCCAGCATTTT	CASSYGQGNQPQHF	TRBV6-2/TRBV6-3	NA	TRBD1	TRBJ1-5	14
TGTGCCAGCAGCGAGGGGAACACTGAAGCTTTCTTT	CASSEGNTEAFF	TRBV28	NA	NA	TRBJ1-1	12
TGTGCCAGCAGCTTAGCGGGTGGTGTCGGACAGGGGTACGACTATGGCTACACCTTC	CASSLAGGVGQGYDYGYTF	TRBV7-6	NA	TRBD1	TRBJ1-2	19
TGTGCCAGCAGTGCATTTGCTAGCGGGACGGAAGAGACCCAGTACTTC	CASSAFASGTEETQYF	TRBV6-1	NA	TRBD2	TRBJ2-5	16
TGTGCCAGCAGTGAACGGGGGGCGGGAGGCTACACCTTC	CASSERGAGGYTF	TRBV6-1	NA	NA	TRBJ1-2	13